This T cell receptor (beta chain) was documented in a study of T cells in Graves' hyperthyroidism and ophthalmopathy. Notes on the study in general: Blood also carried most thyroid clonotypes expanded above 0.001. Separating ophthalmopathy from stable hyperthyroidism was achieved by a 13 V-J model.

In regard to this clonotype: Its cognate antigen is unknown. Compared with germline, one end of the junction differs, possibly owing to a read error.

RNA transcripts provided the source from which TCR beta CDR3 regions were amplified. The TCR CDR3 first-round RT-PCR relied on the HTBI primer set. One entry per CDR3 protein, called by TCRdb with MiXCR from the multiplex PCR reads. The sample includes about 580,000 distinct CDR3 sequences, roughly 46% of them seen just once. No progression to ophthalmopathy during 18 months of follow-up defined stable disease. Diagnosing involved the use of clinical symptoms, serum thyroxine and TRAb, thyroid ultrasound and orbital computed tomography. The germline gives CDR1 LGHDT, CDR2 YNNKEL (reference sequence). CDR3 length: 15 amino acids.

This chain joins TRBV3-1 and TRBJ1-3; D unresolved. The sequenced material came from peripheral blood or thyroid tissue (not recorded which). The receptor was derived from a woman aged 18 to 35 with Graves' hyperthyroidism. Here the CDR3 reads CASSQGPLSGNTIHF. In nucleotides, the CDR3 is TGTGCCAGCAGCCAAGGTCCGCTTTCTGGAAACACCATACATTTT.